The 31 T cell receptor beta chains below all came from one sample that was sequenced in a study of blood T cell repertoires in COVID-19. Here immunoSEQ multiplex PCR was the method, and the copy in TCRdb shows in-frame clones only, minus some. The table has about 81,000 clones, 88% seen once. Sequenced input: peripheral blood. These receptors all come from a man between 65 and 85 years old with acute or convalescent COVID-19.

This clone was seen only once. The CDR3 protein is CASSSSRGRLTAGGETQYF. The CDR3 bases are TGTGCCAGCAGCTCTTCGAGGGGGCGCTTAACGGCGGGTGGAGAGACCCAGTACTTC. The chain is built from TRBV7-9 and TRBJ2-5, with 7 bases matching TRBD1. Germline assignment: CDR1 SEHNR and CDR2 FQNEAQ (reference sequence). V lost 4 bases to trimming and J lost 4 bases; unmatched junction nucleotides: 21. This CDR3 has 19 amino acids.

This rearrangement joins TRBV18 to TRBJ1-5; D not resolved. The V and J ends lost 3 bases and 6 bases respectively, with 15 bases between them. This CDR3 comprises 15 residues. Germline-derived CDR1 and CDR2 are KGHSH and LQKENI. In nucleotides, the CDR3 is TGTGCCAGCTCACCTCTGGGAGCCACTGGTCAGCCCCAGCATTTT. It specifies CASSPLGATGQPQHF.

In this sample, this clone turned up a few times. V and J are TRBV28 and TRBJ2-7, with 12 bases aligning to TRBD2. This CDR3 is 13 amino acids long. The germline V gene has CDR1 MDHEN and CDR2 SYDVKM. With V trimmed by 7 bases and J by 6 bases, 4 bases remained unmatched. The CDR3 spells CASKTSGSGEQYF. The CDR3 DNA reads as TGTGCCAGCAAGACTAGCGGGAGCGGCGAGCAGTACTTC.

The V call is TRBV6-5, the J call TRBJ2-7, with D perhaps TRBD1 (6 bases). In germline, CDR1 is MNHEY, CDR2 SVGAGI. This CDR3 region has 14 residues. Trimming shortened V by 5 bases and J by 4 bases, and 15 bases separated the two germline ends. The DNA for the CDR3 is TGTGCCAGCAGTAACCGGGACACCCGGTACGAGCAGTACTTC. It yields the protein CASSNRDTRYEQYF.

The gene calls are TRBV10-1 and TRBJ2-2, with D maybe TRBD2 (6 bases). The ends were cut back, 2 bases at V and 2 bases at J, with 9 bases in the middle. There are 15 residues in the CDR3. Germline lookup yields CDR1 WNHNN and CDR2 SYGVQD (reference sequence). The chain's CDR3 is CASSEGGINTGELFF. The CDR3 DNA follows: TGCGCCAGCAGTGAGGGCGGGATAAACACCGGGGAGCTGTTTTTT.

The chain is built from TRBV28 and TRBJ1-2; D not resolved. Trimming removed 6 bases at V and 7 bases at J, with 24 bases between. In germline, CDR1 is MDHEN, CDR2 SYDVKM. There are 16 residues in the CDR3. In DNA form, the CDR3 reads TGTGCCAGCAGCAACCTCAAAGAGGGCTGGCGTGGTGGCTACACCTTC. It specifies CASSNLKEGWRGGYTF.

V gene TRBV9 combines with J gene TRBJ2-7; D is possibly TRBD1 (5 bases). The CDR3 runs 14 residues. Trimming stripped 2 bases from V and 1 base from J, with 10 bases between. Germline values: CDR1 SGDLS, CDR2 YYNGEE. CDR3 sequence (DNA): TGTGCCAGCAGCGTGACAGTGAATTCCTACGAGCAGTACTTC. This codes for CASSVTVNSYEQYF. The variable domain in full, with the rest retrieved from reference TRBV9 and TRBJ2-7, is DSGVTQTPKHLITATGQRVTLRCSPRSGDLSVYWYQQSLDQGLQFLIQYYNGEERAKGNILERFSAQQFPDLHSELNLSSLELGDSALYFCASSVTVNSYEQYFGPGTRLTVT.

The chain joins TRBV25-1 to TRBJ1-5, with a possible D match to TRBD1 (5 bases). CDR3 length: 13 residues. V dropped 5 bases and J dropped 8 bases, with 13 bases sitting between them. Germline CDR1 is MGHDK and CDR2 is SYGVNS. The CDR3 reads CASSNAGMEPQHF. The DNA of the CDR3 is TGTGCCAGCAGTAACGCAGGGATGGAGCCCCAGCATTTT.

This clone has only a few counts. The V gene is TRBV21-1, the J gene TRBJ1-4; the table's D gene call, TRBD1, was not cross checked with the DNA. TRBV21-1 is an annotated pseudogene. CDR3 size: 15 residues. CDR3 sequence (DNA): TGTGCCAGCAGCTCTCGCACAGGGGTGGGAGAAAAACTGTTTTTT. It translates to CASSSRTGVGEKLFF.

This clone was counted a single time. The CDR3 DNA reads as TGTGCCAGCAGTTCACCCGGGGGGGAGAACACTGAAGCTTTCTTT. Protein: CASSSPGGENTEAFF. The chain has TRBV6-5 and TRBJ1-1; D may be TRBD1 (5 bases). The CDR3 is made up of 15 amino acids. The germline V and J ends were trimmed by 4 bases and 1 base, with 13 bases remaining between them. Germline CDR1 is MNHEY and CDR2 is SVGAGI.

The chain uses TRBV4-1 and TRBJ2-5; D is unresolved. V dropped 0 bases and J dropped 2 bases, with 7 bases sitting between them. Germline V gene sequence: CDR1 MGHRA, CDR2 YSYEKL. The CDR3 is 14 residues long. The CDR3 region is CASSQDPRQETQYF. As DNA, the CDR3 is TGCGCCAGCAGCCAAGATCCCCGGCAAGAGACCCAGTACTTC.

Here the CDR3 reads CASSGGFSGANVLTF. CDR3 DNA sequence: TGTGCCAGCAGCGGAGGGTTCTCTGGGGCCAACGTCCTGACTTTC. The chain joins TRBV5-4 to TRBJ2-6; a possible D gene is TRBD2 (6 bases). The CDR3 is 15 amino acids. Per germline, CDR1 SGHNT and CDR2 YYREEE (reference sequence). Trimming took 4 bases from V and 0 from J, leaving 8 bases between them.

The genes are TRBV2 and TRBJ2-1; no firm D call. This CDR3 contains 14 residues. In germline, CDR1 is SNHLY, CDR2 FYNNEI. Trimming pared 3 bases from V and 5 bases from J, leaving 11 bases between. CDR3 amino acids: CASSDLVTHNEQFF. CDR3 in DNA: TGTGCCAGCAGTGATCTGGTGACACACAATGAGCAGTTCTTC.

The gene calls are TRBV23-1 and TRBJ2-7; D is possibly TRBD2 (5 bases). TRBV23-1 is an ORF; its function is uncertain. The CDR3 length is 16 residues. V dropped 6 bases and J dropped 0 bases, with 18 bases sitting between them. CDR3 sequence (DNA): TGCGCCAGCAGCCTATTACACCGGGGTTTCTCCTACGAGCAGTACTTC. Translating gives CASSLLHRGFSYEQYF.

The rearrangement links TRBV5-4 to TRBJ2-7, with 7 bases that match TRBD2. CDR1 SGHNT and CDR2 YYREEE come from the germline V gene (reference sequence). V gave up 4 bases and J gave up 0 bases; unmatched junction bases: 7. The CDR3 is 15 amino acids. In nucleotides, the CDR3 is TGTGCCAGCAGCCGACGAGGACTAGACTCCTACGAGCAGTACTTC. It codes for CASSRRGLDSYEQYF.

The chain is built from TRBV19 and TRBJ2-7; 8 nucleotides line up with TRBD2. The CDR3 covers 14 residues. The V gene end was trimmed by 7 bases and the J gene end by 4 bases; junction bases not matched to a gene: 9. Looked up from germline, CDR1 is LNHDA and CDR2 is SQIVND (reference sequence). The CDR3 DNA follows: TGTGCCAGTAAAGTGCAAGCGGGAGTGTACGAGCAGTACTTC. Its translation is CASKVQAGVYEQYF.

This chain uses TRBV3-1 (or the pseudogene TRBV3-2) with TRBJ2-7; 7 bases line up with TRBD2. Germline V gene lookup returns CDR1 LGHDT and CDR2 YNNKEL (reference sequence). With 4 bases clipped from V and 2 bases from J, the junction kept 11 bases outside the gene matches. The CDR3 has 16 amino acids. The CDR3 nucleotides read TGTGCCAGCAGCCCAACAATGAGAGCGGGGCCCTACGAGCAGTACTTC. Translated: CASSPTMRAGPYEQYF.

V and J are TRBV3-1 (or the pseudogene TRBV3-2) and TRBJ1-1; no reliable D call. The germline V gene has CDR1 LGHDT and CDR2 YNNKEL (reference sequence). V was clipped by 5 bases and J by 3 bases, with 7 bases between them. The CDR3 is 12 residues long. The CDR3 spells CASSYLDTEAFF. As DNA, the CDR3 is TGTGCCAGCAGCTACTTGGACACTGAAGCTTTCTTT.

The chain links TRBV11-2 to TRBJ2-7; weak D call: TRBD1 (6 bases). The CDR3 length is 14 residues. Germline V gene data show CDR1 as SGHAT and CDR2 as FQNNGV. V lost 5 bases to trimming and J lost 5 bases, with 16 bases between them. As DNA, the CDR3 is TGTGCCAGCAGCCAGACCCAAGGACAGAACGAGCAGTACTTC. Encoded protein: CASSQTQGQNEQYF.

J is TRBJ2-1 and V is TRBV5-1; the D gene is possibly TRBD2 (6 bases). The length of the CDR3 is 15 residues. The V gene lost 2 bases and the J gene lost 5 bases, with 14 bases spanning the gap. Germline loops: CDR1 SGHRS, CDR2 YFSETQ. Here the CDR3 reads CASSFRDGGDNEQFF. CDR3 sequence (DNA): TGCGCCAGCAGCTTTAGGGACGGAGGGGACAATGAGCAGTTCTTC.

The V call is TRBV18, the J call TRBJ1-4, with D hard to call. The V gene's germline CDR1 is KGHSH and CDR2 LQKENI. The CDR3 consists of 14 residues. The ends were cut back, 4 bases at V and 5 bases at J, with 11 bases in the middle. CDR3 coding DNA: TGTGCCAGCTCACAGAGGACGGGGAATGAAAAACTGTTTTTT. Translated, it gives CASSQRTGNEKLFF.

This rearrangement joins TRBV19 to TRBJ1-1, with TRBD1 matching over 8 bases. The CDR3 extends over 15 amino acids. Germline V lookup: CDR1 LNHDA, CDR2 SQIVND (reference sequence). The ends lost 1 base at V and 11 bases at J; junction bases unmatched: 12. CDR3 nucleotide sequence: TGTGCCAGTAGTATAGTCGGCGGCAGGGGGCGCGGCGCTTTCTTT. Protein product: CASSIVGGRGRGAFF. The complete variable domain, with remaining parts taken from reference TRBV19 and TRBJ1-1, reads DGGITQSPKYLFRKEGQNVTLSCEQNLNHDAMYWYRQDPGQGLRLIYYSQIVNDFQKGDIAEGYSVSREKKESFPLTVTSAQKNPTAFYLCASSIVGGRGRGAFFGQGTRLTVV.

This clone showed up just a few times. Written as DNA, the CDR3 is TGTGCCATCAGTCAAGCGGGAGAGAAGAATGAGCAGTTCTTC. Its protein is CAISQAGEKNEQFF. The chain couples TRBV10-3 to TRBJ2-1; TRBD2 matches at 8 bases. V was pared by 5 bases and J by 7 bases, with 7 bases of the junction left unmatched. Germline lookup yields CDR1 ENHRY and CDR2 SYGVKD. The length of the CDR3 is 14 residues.

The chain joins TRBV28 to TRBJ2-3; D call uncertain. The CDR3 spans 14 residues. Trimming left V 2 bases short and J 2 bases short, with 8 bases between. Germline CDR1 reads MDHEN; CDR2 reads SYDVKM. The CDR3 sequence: CASSLGQYTDTQYF. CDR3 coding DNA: TGTGCCAGCAGTTTAGGCCAATACACAGATACGCAGTATTTT.

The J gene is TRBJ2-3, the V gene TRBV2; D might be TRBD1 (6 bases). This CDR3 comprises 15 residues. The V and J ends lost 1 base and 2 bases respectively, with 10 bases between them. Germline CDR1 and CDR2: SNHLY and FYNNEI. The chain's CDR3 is CASSEETGITDTQYF. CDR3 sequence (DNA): TGTGCCAGCAGTGAAGAGACAGGAATCACAGATACGCAGTATTTT.

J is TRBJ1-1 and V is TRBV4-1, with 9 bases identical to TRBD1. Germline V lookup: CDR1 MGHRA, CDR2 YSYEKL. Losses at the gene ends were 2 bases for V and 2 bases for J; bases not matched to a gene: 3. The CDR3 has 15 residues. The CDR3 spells CASSQPDRGNTEAFF. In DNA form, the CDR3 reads TGCGCCAGCAGCCAACCGGACAGGGGAAACACTGAAGCTTTCTTT.

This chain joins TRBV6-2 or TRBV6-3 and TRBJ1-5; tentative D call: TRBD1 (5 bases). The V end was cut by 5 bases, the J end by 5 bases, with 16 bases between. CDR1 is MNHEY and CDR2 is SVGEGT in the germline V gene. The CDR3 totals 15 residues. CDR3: CASSTWDFSYQPQHF. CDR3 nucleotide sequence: TGTGCCAGCAGTACATGGGACTTTTCTTATCAGCCCCAGCATTTT.

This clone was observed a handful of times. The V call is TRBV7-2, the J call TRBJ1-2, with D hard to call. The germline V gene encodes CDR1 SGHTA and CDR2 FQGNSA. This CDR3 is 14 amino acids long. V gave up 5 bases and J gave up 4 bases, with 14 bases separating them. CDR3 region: CASSGRGFGYGYTF. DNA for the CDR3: TGTGCCAGCAGCGGCCGCGGCTTTGGCTATGGCTACACCTTC. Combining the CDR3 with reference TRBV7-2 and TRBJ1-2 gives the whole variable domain GAGVSQSPSNKVTEKGKDVELRCDPISGHTALYWYRQSLGQGLEFLIYFQGNSAPDKSGLPSDRFSAERTGGSVSTLTIQRTQQEDSAVYLCASSGRGFGYGYTFGSGTRLTVV.

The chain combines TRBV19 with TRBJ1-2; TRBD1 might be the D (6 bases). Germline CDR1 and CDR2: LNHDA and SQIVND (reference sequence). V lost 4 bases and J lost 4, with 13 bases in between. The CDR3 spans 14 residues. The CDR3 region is CASSKSGQSYGYTF. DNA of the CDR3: TGTGCCAGTAGTAAAAGTGGACAGAGCTATGGCTACACCTTC.

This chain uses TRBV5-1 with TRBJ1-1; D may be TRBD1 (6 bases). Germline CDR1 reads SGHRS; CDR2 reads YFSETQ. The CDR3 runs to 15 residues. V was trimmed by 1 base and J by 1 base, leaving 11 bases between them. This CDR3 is CASSLYQGTNTEAFF. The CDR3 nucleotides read TGCGCCAGCAGCTTGTACCAGGGGACGAACACTGAAGCTTTCTTT.

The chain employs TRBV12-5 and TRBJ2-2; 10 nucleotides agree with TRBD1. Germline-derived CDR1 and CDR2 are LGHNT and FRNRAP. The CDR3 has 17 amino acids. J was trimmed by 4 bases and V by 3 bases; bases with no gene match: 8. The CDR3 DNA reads TGTGCTAGTGGTTTTGTTACGGGACAGGGGTTCACCGGGGAGCTGTTTTTT. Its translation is CASGFVTGQGFTGELFF. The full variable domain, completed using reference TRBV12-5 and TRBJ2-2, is DARVTQTPRHKVTEMGQEVTMRCQPILGHNTVFWYRQTMMQGLELLAYFRNRAPLDDSGMPKDRFSAEMPDATLATLKIQPSEPRDSAVYFCASGFVTGQGFTGELFFGEGSRLTVL.